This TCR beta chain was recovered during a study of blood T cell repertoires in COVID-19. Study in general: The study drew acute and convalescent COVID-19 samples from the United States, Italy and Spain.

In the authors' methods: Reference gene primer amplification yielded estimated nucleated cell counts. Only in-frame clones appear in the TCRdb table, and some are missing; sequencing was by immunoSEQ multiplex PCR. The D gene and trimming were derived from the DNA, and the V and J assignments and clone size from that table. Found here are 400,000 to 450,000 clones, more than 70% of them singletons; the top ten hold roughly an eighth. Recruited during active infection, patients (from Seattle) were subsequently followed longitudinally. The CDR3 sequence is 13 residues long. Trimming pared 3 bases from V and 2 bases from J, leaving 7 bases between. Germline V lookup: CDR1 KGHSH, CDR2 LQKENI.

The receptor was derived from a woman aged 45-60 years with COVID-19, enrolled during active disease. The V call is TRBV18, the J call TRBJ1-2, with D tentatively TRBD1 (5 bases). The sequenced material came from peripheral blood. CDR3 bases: TGTGCCAGCTCACCGGGGCCCAACTATGGCTACACCTTC. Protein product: CASSPGPNYGYTF.